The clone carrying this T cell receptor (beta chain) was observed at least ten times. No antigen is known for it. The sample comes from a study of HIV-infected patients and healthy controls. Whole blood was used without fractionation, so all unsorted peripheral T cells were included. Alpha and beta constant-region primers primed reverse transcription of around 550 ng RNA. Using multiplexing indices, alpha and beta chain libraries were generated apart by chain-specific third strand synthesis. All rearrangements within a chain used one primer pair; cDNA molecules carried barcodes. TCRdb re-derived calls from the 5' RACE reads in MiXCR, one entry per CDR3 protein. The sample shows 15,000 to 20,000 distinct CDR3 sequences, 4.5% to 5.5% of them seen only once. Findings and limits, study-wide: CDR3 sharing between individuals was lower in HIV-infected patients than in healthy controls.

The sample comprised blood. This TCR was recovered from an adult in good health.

The CDR3 loop is CASSVRWSSGGVPPPTGELFF. In DNA, the CDR3 is TGTGCCAGCAGCGTACGATGGTCTAGCGGGGGGGTCCCCCCCCCTACCGGGGAGCTGTTTTTT. The chain carries TRBV9 and TRBJ2-2; 12 nucleotides agree with TRBD2. CDR1 and CDR2 (germline): SGDLS, YYNGEE. The CDR3 contains 21 residues. The V and J ends lost 1 base and 5 bases, in that order; junction bases with no gene match: 18.